This TCR beta chain was documented in a study of cytomegalovirus exposure and HLA in healthy donors. Across the whole study: HLA-typed donors contributed some 77 million unique TCRs, which were held in an early data release. Study outcomes and limitations: A further, later analysis showed that HLA-associated TCR beta chains (compared with equally common others) were more clonally expanded.

Unmatched junction bases numbered 9, after V lost 8 bases and J lost 0 bases. The germline CDR1 and CDR2 sequences are MDHEN and SYDVKM. CDR3 size: 16 residues. In regard to this clone: Its antigen is unidentified.

PCR involved 60 Vbeta and 13 Jbeta primers. Profiling relied on immunoSEQ multiplex PCR, and the TCRdb table lists in-frame clones only, not all of them. The sample lists around 110,000 clones, about two thirds occurring once. The chain employs TRBV28 and TRBJ2-7, with 11 bases matching TRBD2. The sequenced sample was PBMCs. The source of this sequence is a female donor in good health and CMV-seronegative. This chain's CDR3 is CASEASGRTLSYEQYF. DNA for the CDR3: TGTGCCAGCGAAGCTAGCGGGAGGACCCTCTCCTACGAGCAGTACTTC. Variable domain in full (rest from reference TRBV28 and TRBJ2-7): DVKVTQSSRYLVKRTGEKVFLECVQDMDHENMFWYRQDPGLGLRLIYFSYDVKMKEKGDIPEGYSVSREKKERFSLILESASTNQTSMYLCASEASGRTLSYEQYFGPGTRLTVT.